This T cell receptor beta chain emerged from a study of Ad26.COV2.S vaccination and SARS-CoV-2 variants. Study details: The donor was enrolled in the Ad26.COV2.S arm of the COV1001 trial. Once, or twice with 56 days between doses, Ad26.COV2.S was given intramuscularly. Whole-study findings and limits: Non-spike TCR breadth did not differ much between vaccine and placebo recipients. TCR breadth and depth estimates may have understated total T cell responses.

The CDR3 extends over 15 amino acids. With V trimmed by 0 bases and J by 4 bases, 0 bases remained unmatched. Germline-derived CDR1 and CDR2 are SEHNR and FQNEAQ (reference sequence). As to this clone: The antigen is undetermined.

The sample's treatment: around 19 received Ad26.COV2.S at low or high dose, single or two shots; about five received placebo; per-sample allocation not given. On day 63 after the first injection, vaccine and placebo recipients gave samples. Profiling relied on immunoSEQ multiplex PCR, and the TCRdb table lists in-frame clones only, not all of them. The table has some 640,000 clones, around 92% seen once. The TCR originated in a person between 18 and 65 years old who received the Ad26.COV2.S COVID-19 vaccine or a placebo. This chain uses TRBV7-9 with TRBJ2-1; 10 bases map to TRBD2. The sequencing here drew on peripheral blood, taken in a trial of Ad26.COV2.S vaccine versus placebo. The CDR3 region is CASSLASGRYNEQFF. The CDR3 DNA reads as TGTGCCAGCAGCTTAGCTAGCGGGAGGTACAATGAGCAGTTCTTC.